This T cell receptor (beta chain) was obtained from a study of monozygotic twins with inflammatory bowel disease. Study-level points and caveats: Subtypes among T cells remained indistinguishable.

As regards this clonotype: Its target is unknown.

This CDR3 contains 13 residues. Germline CDR1 is SGHTA and CDR2 is FQGNSA. From the 5' RACE reads, TCRdb lists one entry per CDR3 protein and no DNA. Its table records around 220,000 distinct CDR3 sequences. This rearrangement joins TRBV7-2 to TRBJ1-1; TCRdb lists TRBD1, though no DNA is available to test this call. The source is a human donor with ulcerative colitis or Crohn's disease, or a healthy co-twin of an affected twin (not recorded which). Sequenced: blood. CDR3 sequence reads: CASSTDRATEAFF.